This T cell receptor (beta chain) was found in a study of blood T cells in healthy people across ages. Germline values: CDR1 SGHTA, CDR2 FQGNSA. The CDR3 loop spans 14 amino acids. A second roughly 6 to 12 cycle PCR used barcoded and J-beta primers. Each single sample gave us at least 3 million CDR3-containing paired-end reads. MiXCR, applied by TCRdb to the 5' RACE reads, yields one record per CDR3 protein. The repertoire includes 800,000 to 1,000,000 distinct CDR3 sequences, about 44% of them detected once, and about an eighth sits in the top ten. Findings of the study overall: While age rose, TCR beta diversity per million T cells dropped in a roughly linear way.

Concerning this clonotype itself: Its antigen is not identified. A read error may account for a junction end that differs from germline.

Sequencing was performed on blood. The chain is built from TRBV7-2 and TRBJ2-5, with a weak D call TRBD1 (6 bases). The better agreement between TRBJ2-7 and the DNA end casts doubt on the J call. The sequence derives from a man aged 25-40 years in good health. This chain's CDR3 is CAGSLELGGYEQYF. The CDR3 region has the DNA TGTGCCGGCAGCTTAGAGCTAGGGGGCTACGAGCAGTACTTC.